The clone carrying this T cell receptor beta chain occurred once. The sample has other DNA sequences that encode this CDR3 too. Across under 25 US areas, participants ranged in age from about 18 to 100 years. This entry comes from a study of blood T cell repertoires in COVID-19. For the study at large: PBMCs, B-cell-depleted T cells, or T cells provided the cDNA or gDNA that made up the material.

The V segment lost 0 bases and the J segment 3 bases; nucleotides outside the gene matches: 3. Germline CDR1 is LGHNA and CDR2 is YNFKEQ. The CDR3 spans 16 residues. The assay was immunoSEQ multiplex PCR, and TCRdb's table has in-frame clones only and misses some. The table has some 400,000 clones, about 89% seen once. This rearrangement joins TRBV4-2 to TRBJ2-1; 9 nucleotides match TRBD2. Source material: PBMCs or T cells enriched from blood (not recorded which). This receptor was identified in a man younger than 45 who had recovered from COVID-19. The CDR3 sequence: CASSQEPSGVYNEQFF. CDR3 sequence (DNA): TGTGCCAGCAGCCAAGAACCTAGCGGGGTCTACAATGAGCAGTTCTTC.